One sample yielded the 26 T cell receptor beta chains listed below, sequenced in a study of CD8 T cells in ankylosing spondylitis. MiXCR, applied by TCRdb to the 5' RACE reads, yields one record per CDR3 protein. The sample lists roughly 260,000 distinct CDR3 sequences; 20% were seen once. Input material: blood, either unsorted or a sorted T cell fraction (not recorded which). These receptors all come from a male donor with ankylosing spondylitis or in good health (not recorded which).

V usage is TRBV4-2 and J usage is TRBJ2-5; D might be TRBD1 or TRBD2, each matching 6 bases. The CDR3 spans 17 residues. CDR1 is LGHNA, CDR2 YNFKEQ, per germline. V shed 1 base and J shed 1 base, with 16 bases lying between them. The chain's CDR3 is CASSQVGAGSGQETQYF. The CDR3 DNA reads TGTGCCAGCAGCCAAGTGGGGGCCGGGAGCGGCCAAGAGACCCAGTACTTC.

The chain employs TRBV27 and TRBJ2-7; 9 bases match TRBD1. The germline CDR1 and CDR2 sequences are MNHEY and SMNVEV (reference sequence). The CDR3 loop spans 14 amino acids. V shed 5 bases and J 0 bases; nucleotides not matched to a gene: 2. The CDR3 coding sequence is TGTGCCAGCAGTAGGGACAGGGCCTCCTACGAGCAGTACGTC. This gives the protein CASSRDRASYEQYV.

This chain connects TRBV29-1 to TRBJ1-1; 9 nucleotides match TRBD1. The length of the CDR3 is 15 residues. The germline V gene encodes CDR1 SQVTM and CDR2 ANQGSEA. Losses at the gene ends were 5 bases for V and 10 bases for J; bases not matched to a gene: 17. For the CDR3, the DNA is TGCAGCGTTTGGCCTTCAGGGACAGGGCCCGGGGTAGCTTTCTTT. Protein: CSVWPSGTGPGVAFF.

This clonotype has only a few counts. This chain joins TRBV6-5 and TRBJ2-5, with D possibly TRBD2 on 6 matching bases. Germline values: CDR1 MNHEY, CDR2 SVGAGI. Trimming took 8 bases from V and 5 from J, leaving 9 bases between them. The CDR3 contains 11 residues. This CDR3 reads CASGLAETQYF. CDR3 in DNA: TGTGCCAGCGGGCTAGCGGAGACCCAGTACTTC.

This clonotype has ten or more counts. CDR3 DNA sequence: TGCGCCAGCAGCCCTGGCGGGGGGGACTCCTACAATGAGCAGTTCTTC. It translates to CASSPGGGDSYNEQFF. This chain links TRBV5-1 with TRBJ2-1; 9 bases are a match to TRBD2. The CDR3 totals 16 residues. V lost 4 bases to trimming and J lost 0 bases; unmatched junction nucleotides: 5. The germline CDR1 and CDR2 sequences are SGHRS and YFSETQ.

The chain joins TRBV12-3 or TRBV12-4 to TRBJ1-1, with D possibly TRBD1 on 5 matching bases. CDR3 length equals 14 residues. V was clipped by 2 bases and J by 1 base, with 8 bases between them. CDR3 loop: CASSLKGPNTEAFF. In nucleotides, the CDR3 is TGTGCCAGCAGTTTAAAGGGACCGAACACTGAAGCTTTCTTT.

This rearrangement joins TRBV5-1 to TRBJ2-3, with D perhaps given as TRBD1 or TRBD2 (6 bases each). Trimming shortened V by 1 base and J by 1 base, and 10 bases separated the two germline ends. Per the germline V gene, CDR1 is SGHRS and CDR2 is YFSETQ. The CDR3 loop spans 15 amino acids. This CDR3 reads CASSLRGEGTDTQYF. The CDR3 nucleotides read TGCGCCAGCAGCTTGAGGGGGGAAGGCACAGATACGCAGTATTTT. Full variable domain (outside the CDR3, taken from reference TRBV5-1 and TRBJ2-3): KAGVTQTPRYLIKTRGQQVTLSCSPISGHRSVSWYQQTPGQGLQFLFEYFSETQRNKGNFPGRFSGRQFSNSRSEMNVSTLELGDSALYLCASSLRGEGTDTQYFGPGTRLTVL.

This clonotype was found a few times. The V gene is TRBV7-8, the J gene TRBJ1-6, with 7 bases identical to TRBD1. J gave up 5 bases and V 4 bases, and 17 bases lay outside the gene matches. This CDR3 spans 19 amino acids. Germline V gives CDR1 SGHVS, CDR2 FQNEAQ. In DNA, the CDR3 is TGTGCCAGCAGCTCATCTCTCCCATCGACCGGGACAGATAATTCACCCCTCCACTTT. This encodes CASSSSLPSTGTDNSPLHF.

The J gene is TRBJ2-3, the V gene TRBV29-1, with 13 bases aligning to TRBD2. The J segment lost 8 bases and the V segment lost 6 bases, leaving 26 bases of the junction unmatched. This CDR3 contains 20 residues. In germline, CDR1 is SQVTM, CDR2 ANQGSEA. CDR3 amino acids: CSVVNGGLAGDLGSRGTQYF. In DNA form, the CDR3 reads TGCAGCGTGGTCAATGGAGGACTAGCGGGAGATTTGGGCTCTAGGGGTACGCAGTATTTT.

The gene calls are TRBV9 and TRBJ2-1, with 9 nucleotides matching TRBD2. Germline CDR1 SGDLS, CDR2 YYNGEE. The CDR3 spans 15 residues. V was pared by 0 bases and J by 4 bases, with 2 bases of the junction left unmatched. In nucleotides, the CDR3 is TGTGCCAGCAGCGTAGGAGCGGGAGGTTACAATGAGCAGTTCTTC. This translates into CASSVGAGGYNEQFF.

This clonotype was found a few times. The rearrangement uses TRBV11-2 and TRBJ2-1; D may correspond to TRBD1 or TRBD2 (5 bases each). In germline, CDR1 is SGHAT, CDR2 FQNNGV. This CDR3 contains 14 residues. With 4 bases removed from V and 7 bases from J, the gap between germline ends came to 14 bases. The CDR3 loop reads CASSSGLWGNEQFF. Here the CDR3 DNA reads TGTGCCAGCAGCTCAGGGCTCTGGGGGAATGAGCAGTTCTTC.

The chain combines TRBV5-1 with TRBJ2-2; D uncertain. The CDR3 is 12 amino acids. V lost 4 bases, J lost 7 bases, and 8 bases lay in between. Germline V gene lookup returns CDR1 SGHRS and CDR2 YFSETQ. The chain's CDR3 is CASSRRNGELFF. DNA of the CDR3: TGCGCCAGCAGCCGGAGAAACGGGGAGCTGTTTTTT.

In its sample, this clonotype was seen many times. The V call is TRBV12-3 or TRBV12-4, the J call TRBJ1-1; D gene ambiguous. Deletions cut 3 bases from V and 5 bases from J, with 7 bases between. The CDR3 sequence is 12 residues long. The CDR3 bases are TGTGCCAGCAGTTTTCCGATGACTGAAGCTTTCTTT. Its protein product is CASSFPMTEAFF.

The chain's CDR3 is CASSLKGPDGGYGYTF. In nucleotides, the CDR3 is TGCGCCAGCAGCTTGAAAGGGCCGGACGGAGGATATGGCTACACCTTC. The chain is built from TRBV5-1 and TRBJ1-2; D is unclear. CDR3 size: 16 residues. V gave up 1 base and J gave up 5 bases, with 18 bases separating them. CDR1 is SGHRS, CDR2 YFSETQ, per germline. The variable domain in full, with the rest retrieved from reference TRBV5-1 and TRBJ1-2, is KAGVTQTPRYLIKTRGQQVTLSCSPISGHRSVSWYQQTPGQGLQFLFEYFSETQRNKGNFPGRFSGRQFSNSRSEMNVSTLELGDSALYLCASSLKGPDGGYGYTFGSGTRLTVV.

This clonotype was counted between two and nine times. The chain combines TRBV5-1 with TRBJ2-3, with D possibly matching TRBD2 (6 bases). CDR3 length equals 14 residues. V gave up 3 bases and J gave up 6 bases, with 14 bases separating them. The V gene's germline CDR1 is SGHRS and CDR2 YFSETQ. CDR3 amino acids: CASSYGRGGDTQYF. The CDR3 coding sequence is TGCGCCAGCAGCTACGGGCGAGGAGGGGATACGCAGTATTTT.

The chain links TRBV5-5 to TRBJ2-5; TRBD1 matches 7 bases. After removal of 3 bases from V and 0 bases from J, the junction contained 8 bases not matched to a gene. CDR3 length: 16 residues. Germline CDR1 and CDR2: SGHKS and YYEKEE (reference sequence). DNA of the CDR3: TGTGCCAGCAGCTCGGCGCCACAGGGGCACCAAGAGACCCAGTACTTC. It is translated as CASSSAPQGHQETQYF.

This clonotype appeared a few times. J is TRBJ2-5 and V is TRBV29-1; D not resolved. Trimming removed 6 bases from V and 5 bases from J, with 16 bases in between. CDR3 length: 13 amino acids. Germline V CDR1 and CDR2: SQVTM, ANQGSEA. CDR3 bases: TGCAGCGTGAAGGGCCAGTATATCGAGACCCAGTACTTC. Translated: CSVKGQYIETQYF.

This clonotype occurred many times. The J gene is TRBJ2-2, the V gene TRBV5-6; D is perhaps TRBD2 (5 bases). The germline V and J ends were trimmed by 2 bases and 6 bases, with 8 bases remaining between them. This CDR3 region has 13 residues. Germline CDR1 reads SGHDT; CDR2 reads YYEEEE. CDR3 nucleotides: TGTGCCAGCAGCTTATCTAGCCCCGGGGAGCTGTTTTTT. It is translated as CASSLSSPGELFF.

This clonotype was seen many times. The gene calls are TRBV7-2 and TRBJ2-3; 12 bases align to TRBD2. V dropped 7 bases and J dropped 7; count of bases not matched to a gene: 6. CDR1 and CDR2 (germline): SGHTA, FQGNSA. CDR3 length equals 14 residues. CDR3 bases: TGTGCCAGCACCCAGACTAGCGGGAGTTATACGCAGTATTTT. Its protein is CASTQTSGSYTQYF.

This sequence joins TRBV20-1 and TRBJ1-6, with D possibly TRBD1 on 5 matching bases. V lost 6 bases and J 5 bases, leaving 14 bases between the germline ends. CDR1 and CDR2 (germline): DFQATT, SNEGSKA (reference sequence). The CDR3 is made up of 14 amino acids. Written as DNA, the CDR3 is TGCAGTGCGTGGGGACCCCTGGATAATTCACCCCTCCACTTT. Its protein is CSAWGPLDNSPLHF.

This chain connects TRBV12-3 or TRBV12-4 to TRBJ2-2; 15 positions match TRBD2. V shed 6 bases and J 7 bases; nucleotides not matched to a gene: 9. This CDR3 has 17 residues. In DNA, the CDR3 is TGTGCCAGCAGGGACCCGGGACTAGCGGGAGGAAGCGGGGAGCTGTTTTTT. This sequence encodes CASRDPGLAGGSGELFF.

This chain joins TRBV20-1 and TRBJ1-1, with no clear D. The CDR3 has 14 residues. Germline CDR1 reads DFQATT; CDR2 reads SNEGSKA (reference sequence). V was cut by 4 bases and J by 3 bases, with 15 bases left in between. CDR3 region: CSAKPALQDTEAFF. DNA of the CDR3: TGCAGTGCTAAACCCGCCCTACAAGACACTGAAGCTTTCTTT.

This clonotype has ten or more counts. This chain uses TRBV6-1 with TRBJ1-1; D gene unclear. Germline lookup yields CDR1 MNHNS and CDR2 SASEGT. This CDR3 contains 13 residues. With 1 base removed from V and 1 base from J, the gap between germline ends came to 4 bases. The CDR3 DNA reads as TGTGCCAGCAGTGAAGTCTCGAACACTGAAGCTTTCTTT. Protein: CASSEVSNTEAFF.

The chain uses TRBV6-1 and TRBJ2-5; unclear D gene. The CDR3 length is 14 residues. Per germline, CDR1 MNHNS and CDR2 SASEGT. Deletions cut 6 bases from V and 3 bases from J, with 14 bases between. The CDR3 DNA sequence: TGTGCCAGCAGACCCACCCCTCCGAAAGAGACCCAGTACTTC. Translation gives CASRPTPPKETQYF.

The V and J genes are TRBV10-3 and TRBJ1-1; D is unclear. The V gene's germline CDR1 is ENHRY and CDR2 SYGVKD. CDR3 size: 12 residues. The V end was cut by 4 bases, the J end by 3 bases, with 6 bases between. The chain's CDR3 is CAISVQDTEAFF. DNA for the CDR3: TGTGCCATCAGTGTTCAGGACACTGAAGCTTTCTTT.

In its sample, this clonotype was seen many times. J is TRBJ2-3 and V is TRBV5-1, with D unclear. CDR1 is SGHRS and CDR2 is YFSETQ in the germline V gene. V lost 4 bases and J lost 4, with 13 bases in between. The CDR3 is 14 amino acids. The CDR3 bases are TGCGCCAGCAGCCCGTCTGGCCCCCCAGATACGCAGTATTTT. This encodes CASSPSGPPDTQYF.